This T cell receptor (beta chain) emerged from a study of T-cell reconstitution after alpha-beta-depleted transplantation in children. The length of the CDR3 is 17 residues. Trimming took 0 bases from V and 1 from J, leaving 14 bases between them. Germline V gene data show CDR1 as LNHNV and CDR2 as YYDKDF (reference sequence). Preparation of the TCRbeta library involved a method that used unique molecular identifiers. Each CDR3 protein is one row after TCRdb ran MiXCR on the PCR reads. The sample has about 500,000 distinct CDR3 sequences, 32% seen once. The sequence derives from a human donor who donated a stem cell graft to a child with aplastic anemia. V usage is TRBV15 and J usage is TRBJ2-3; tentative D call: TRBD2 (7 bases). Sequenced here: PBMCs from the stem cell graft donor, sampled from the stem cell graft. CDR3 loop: CATSRDRGAGGTDTQYF. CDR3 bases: TGTGCCACCAGCAGAGACCGGGGGGCGGGAGGCACAGATACGCAGTATTTT.